This T cell receptor (beta chain) was profiled in a study of T cell responses to AZD1222 COVID-19 vaccine. With regard to this clone: The antigen is not known.

The V gene's germline CDR1 is KGHDR and CDR2 SFDVKD. The CDR3 is made up of 14 amino acids. V was trimmed by 4 bases and J by 7 bases, leaving 15 bases between them. TCRdb keeps only in-frame clones here, not all; method: immunoSEQ multiplex PCR. This sample has about 130,000 clones, with 87% found just once. Study-level results: Among the donors, most were white British and more were female, and clonal diversity was possibly underestimated.

The source is an adult in good health. The sequenced sample was peripheral blood, obtained on day 0 of AZD1222 vaccination. The chain combines TRBV24-1 with TRBJ1-2, with D tentatively TRBD1 (6 bases). CDR3 amino acids: CATSERWTEIGYTF. The CDR3 DNA reads TGTGCCACCAGTGAGCGCTGGACAGAAATTGGCTACACCTTC.